The T cell receptor beta chain under discussion was sequenced for a study of T cell responses to AZD1222 COVID-19 vaccine. Study-level results: Regions left unmutated in variants are reportedly the target of nearly half of spike-specific TCRs.

Points on this clone: Its antigen remains unknown.

V was clipped by 4 bases and J by 12 bases, with 15 bases between them. The CDR3 has 13 residues. Germline-derived CDR1 and CDR2 are KGHDR and SFDVKD. Produced via immunoSEQ multiplex PCR; TCRdb's table is partial and in-frame only. The table includes under 200,000 clones, about 90% detected once. The TCR was taken from an adult in good health. The source was peripheral blood, collected on day 0 of AZD1222 vaccination. V usage is TRBV24-1 and J usage is TRBJ1-5, with D perhaps TRBD1 (6 bases). DNA for the CDR3: TGTGCCACCAGTGACCTGGACAGCCGGCACCAGCATTTT. This translates into CATSDLDSRHQHF.